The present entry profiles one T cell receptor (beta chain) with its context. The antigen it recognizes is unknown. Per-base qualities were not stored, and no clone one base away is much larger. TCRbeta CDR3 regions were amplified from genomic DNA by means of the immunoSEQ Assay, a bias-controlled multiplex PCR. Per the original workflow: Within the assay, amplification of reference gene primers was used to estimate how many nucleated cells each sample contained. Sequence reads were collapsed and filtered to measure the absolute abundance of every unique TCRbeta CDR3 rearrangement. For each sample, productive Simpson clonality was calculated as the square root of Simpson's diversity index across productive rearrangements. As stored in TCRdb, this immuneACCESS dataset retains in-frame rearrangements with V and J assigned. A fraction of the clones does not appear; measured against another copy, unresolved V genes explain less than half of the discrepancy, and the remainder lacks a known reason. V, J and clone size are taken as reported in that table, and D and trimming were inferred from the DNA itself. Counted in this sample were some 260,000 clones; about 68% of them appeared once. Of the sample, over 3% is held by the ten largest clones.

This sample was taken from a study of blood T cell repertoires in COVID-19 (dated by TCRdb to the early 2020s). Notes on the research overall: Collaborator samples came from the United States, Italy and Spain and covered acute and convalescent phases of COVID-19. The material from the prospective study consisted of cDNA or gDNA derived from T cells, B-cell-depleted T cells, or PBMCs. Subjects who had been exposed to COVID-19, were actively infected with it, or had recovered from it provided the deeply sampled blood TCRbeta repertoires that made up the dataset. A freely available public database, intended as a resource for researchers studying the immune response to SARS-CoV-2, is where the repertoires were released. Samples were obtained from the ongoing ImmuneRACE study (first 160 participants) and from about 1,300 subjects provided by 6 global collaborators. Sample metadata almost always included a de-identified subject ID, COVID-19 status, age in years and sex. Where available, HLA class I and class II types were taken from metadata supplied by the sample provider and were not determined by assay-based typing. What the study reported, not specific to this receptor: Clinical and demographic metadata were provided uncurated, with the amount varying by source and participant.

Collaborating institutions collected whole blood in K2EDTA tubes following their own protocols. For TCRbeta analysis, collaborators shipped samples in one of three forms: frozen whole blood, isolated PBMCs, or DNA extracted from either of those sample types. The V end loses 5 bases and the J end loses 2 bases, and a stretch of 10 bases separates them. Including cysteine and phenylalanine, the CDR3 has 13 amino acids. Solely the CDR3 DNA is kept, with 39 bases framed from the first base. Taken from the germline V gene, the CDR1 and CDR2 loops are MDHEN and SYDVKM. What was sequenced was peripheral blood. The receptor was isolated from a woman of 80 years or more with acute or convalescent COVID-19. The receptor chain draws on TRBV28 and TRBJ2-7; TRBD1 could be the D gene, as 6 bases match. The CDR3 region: CASSGGHTYEQYF. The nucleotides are TGTGCCAGCAGTGGGGGACATACCTACGAGCAGTACTTC.